This TCR beta chain was identified in a study of blood T cell repertoires in COVID-19. Study-level background: COVID-19 samples from acute and convalescent phases originated in the United States, Italy and Spain. PBMCs, B-cell-depleted T cells, or T cells were the source of the cDNA or gDNA that made up the material.

In the authors' workflow: Reference gene primer amplification gave nucleated cell count estimates. Assay used: immunoSEQ multiplex PCR; TCRdb lists only in-frame clones, some missing. V and J calls and clone size come straight from that table; D and trimming were deduced from the DNA. The sample consists of 60,000 to 70,000 clones, approximately 79% of them appearing once. Per the germline V gene, CDR1 is SEHNR and CDR2 is FQNEAQ (reference sequence). V lost 3 bases and J lost 2, with 5 bases in between. CDR3 length: 12 residues. The sequencing sample was made of peripheral blood. The clonotype was recovered from a man aged 55 to 70 with acute or convalescent COVID-19. The rearrangement uses TRBV7-9 and TRBJ2-7; D is undetermined. The CDR3 DNA sequence: TGTGCCAGCAGCTTGCTAGCCTACGAGCAGTACTTC. Translation: CASSLLAYEQYF.